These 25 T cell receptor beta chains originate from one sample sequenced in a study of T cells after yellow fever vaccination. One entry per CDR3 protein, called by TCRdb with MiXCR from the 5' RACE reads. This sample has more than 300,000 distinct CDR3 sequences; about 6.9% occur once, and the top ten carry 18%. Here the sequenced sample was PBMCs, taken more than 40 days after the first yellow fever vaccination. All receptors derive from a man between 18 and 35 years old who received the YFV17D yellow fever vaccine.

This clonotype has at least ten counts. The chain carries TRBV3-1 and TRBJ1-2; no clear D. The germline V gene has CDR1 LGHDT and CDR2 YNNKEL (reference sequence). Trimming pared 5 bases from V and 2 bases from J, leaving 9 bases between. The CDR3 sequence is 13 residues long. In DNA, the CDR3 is TGTGCCAGCAGCTCGGAGTCCAACTATGGCTACACCTTC. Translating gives CASSSESNYGYTF.

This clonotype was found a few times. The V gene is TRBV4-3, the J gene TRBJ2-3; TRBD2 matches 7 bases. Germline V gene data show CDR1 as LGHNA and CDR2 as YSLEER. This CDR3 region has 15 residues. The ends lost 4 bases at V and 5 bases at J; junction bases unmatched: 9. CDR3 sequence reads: CASSPQGGAGDTQYF. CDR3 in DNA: TGCGCCAGCAGCCCCCAGGGAGGGGCCGGAGATACGCAGTATTTT.

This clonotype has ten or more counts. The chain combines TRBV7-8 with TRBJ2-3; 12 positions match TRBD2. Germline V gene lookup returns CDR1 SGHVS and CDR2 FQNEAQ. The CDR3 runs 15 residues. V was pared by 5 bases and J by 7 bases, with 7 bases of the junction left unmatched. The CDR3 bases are TGTGCCAGCAGCGATCGCACTAGCGGGGGGAATACGCAGTATTTT. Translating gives CASSDRTSGGNTQYF. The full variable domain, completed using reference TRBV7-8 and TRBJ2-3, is GAGVSQSPRYKVAKRGQDVALRCDPISGHVSLFWYQQALGQGPEFLTYFQNEAQLDKSGLPSDRFFAERPEGSVSTLKIQRTQQEDSAVYLCASSDRTSGGNTQYFGPGTRLTVL.

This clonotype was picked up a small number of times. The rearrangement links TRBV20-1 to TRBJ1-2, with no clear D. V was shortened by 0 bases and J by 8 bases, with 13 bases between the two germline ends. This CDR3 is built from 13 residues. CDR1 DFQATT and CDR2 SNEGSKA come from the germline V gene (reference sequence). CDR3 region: CSARDPPFPGYTF. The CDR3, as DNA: TGCAGTGCTAGAGATCCGCCCTTCCCCGGCTACACCTTC.

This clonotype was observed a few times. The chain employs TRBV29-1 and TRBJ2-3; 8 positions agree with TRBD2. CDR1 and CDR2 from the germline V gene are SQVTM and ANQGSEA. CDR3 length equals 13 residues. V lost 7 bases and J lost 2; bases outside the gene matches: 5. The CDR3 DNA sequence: TGCAGCGCCCGACTAGCGCTCACAGATACGCAGTATTTT. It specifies CSARLALTDTQYF.

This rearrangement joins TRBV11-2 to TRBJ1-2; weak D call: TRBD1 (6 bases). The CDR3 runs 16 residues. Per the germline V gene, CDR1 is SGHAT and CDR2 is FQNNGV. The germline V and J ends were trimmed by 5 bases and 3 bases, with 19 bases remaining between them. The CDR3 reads CASSLLTGPKDYGYTF. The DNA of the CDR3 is TGTGCCAGCAGCCTACTTACAGGGCCGAAGGACTATGGCTACACCTTC.

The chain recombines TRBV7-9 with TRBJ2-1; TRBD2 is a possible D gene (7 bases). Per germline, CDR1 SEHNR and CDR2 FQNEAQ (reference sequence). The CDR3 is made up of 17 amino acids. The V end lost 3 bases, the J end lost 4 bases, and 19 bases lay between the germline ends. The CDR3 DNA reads TGTGCCAGCAGCTTCGGGTTTGGAGGGGGGGGTTACAATGAGCAGTTCTTC. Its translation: CASSFGFGGGGYNEQFF.

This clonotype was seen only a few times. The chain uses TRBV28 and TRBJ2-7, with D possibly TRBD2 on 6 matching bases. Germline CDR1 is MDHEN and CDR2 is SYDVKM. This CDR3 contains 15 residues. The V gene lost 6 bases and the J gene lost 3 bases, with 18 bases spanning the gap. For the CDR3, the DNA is TGTGCCAGCAGCCCACCGGGGACTGGCATCTACGAGCAGTACGTC. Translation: CASSPPGTGIYEQYV.

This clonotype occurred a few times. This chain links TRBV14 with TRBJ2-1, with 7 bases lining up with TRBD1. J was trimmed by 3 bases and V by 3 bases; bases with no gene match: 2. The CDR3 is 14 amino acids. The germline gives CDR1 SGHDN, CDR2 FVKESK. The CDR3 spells CASSQGDSYNEQFF. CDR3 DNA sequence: TGTGCCAGCAGCCAGGGGGACAGCTACAATGAGCAGTTCTTC.

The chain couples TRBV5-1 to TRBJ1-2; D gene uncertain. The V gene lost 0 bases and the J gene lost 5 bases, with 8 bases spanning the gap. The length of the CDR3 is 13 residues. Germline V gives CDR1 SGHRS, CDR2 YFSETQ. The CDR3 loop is CASSLGGFYGYTF. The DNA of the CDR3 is TGCGCCAGCAGCTTGGGAGGGTTTTATGGCTACACCTTC.

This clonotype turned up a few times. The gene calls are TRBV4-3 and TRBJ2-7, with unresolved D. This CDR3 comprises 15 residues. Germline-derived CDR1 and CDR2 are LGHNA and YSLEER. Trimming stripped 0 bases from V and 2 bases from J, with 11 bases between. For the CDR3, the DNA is TGCGCCAGCAGCCAAGATTGGGCTGGAGCCTACGAGCAGTACTTC. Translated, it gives CASSQDWAGAYEQYF.

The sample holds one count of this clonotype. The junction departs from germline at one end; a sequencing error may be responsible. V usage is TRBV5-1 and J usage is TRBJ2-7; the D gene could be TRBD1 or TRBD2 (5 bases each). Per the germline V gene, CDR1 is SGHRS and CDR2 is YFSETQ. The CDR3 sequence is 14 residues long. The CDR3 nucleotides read TGCTCCAGCAGCCCAGGGACGGATACCTACGAGCAGTACTTC. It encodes CSSSPGTDTYEQYF.

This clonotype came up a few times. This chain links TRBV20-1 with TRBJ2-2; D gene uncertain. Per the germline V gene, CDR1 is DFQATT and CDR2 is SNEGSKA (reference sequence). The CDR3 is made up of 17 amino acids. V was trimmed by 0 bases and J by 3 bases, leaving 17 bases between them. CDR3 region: CSARDIYQTLHTGELFF. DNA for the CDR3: TGCAGTGCTAGAGATATTTATCAGACATTGCACACCGGGGAGCTGTTTTTT.

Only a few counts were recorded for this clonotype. In nucleotides, the CDR3 is TGTGCCAGCAGCCCCGGGCCGTACCAAGCCAAAAACATTCAGTACTTC. Its translation is CASSPGPYQAKNIQYF. V usage is TRBV12-3 or TRBV12-4 and J usage is TRBJ2-4; D is unresolved. Trimming took off 6 bases at V and 0 bases at J, with 15 bases between the two ends. CDR3 size: 16 residues.

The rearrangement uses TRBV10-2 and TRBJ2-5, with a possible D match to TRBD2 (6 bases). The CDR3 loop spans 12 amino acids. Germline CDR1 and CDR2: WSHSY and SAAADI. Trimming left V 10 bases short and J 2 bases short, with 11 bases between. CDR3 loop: CATWDFQETQYF. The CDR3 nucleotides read TGCGCCACTTGGGACTTTCAAGAGACCCAGTACTTC.

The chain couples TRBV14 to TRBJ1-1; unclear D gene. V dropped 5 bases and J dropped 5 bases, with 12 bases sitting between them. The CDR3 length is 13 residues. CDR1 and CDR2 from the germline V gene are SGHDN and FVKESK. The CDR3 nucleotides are TGTGCCAGCAGCAACCGGCAGAGGACTGAAGCTTTCTTT. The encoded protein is CASSNRQRTEAFF.

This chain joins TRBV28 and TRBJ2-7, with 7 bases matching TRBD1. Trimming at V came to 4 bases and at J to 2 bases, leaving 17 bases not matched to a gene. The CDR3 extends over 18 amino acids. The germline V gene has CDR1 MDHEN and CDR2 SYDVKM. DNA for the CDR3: TGTGCCAGCAGTTATGGAAGGGAGCTGGGACAGTCTACCTACGAGCAGTACGTC. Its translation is CASSYGRELGQSTYEQYV.

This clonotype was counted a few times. CDR3 residues: CASSNRGRDEKLFF. CDR3 nucleotides: TGTGCCAGCAGTAACAGGGGGCGTGATGAAAAACTGTTTTTT. The chain is built from TRBV11-2 and TRBJ1-4; 9 bases are shared with TRBD1. The germline gives CDR1 SGHAT, CDR2 FQNNGV. The V segment lost 6 bases and the J segment 6 bases; nucleotides outside the gene matches: 5. This CDR3 has 14 amino acids. Full variable domain (rest looked up from reference TRBV11-2 and TRBJ1-4): EAGVAQSPRYKIIEKRQSVAFWCNPISGHATLYWYQQILGQGPKLLIQFQNNGVVDDSQLPKDRFSAERLKGVDSTLKIQPAKLEDSAVYLCASSNRGRDEKLFFGSGTQLSVL.

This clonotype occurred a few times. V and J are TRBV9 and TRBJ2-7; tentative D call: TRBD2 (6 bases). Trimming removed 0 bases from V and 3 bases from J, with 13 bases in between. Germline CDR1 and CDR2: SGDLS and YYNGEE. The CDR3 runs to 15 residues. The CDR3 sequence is CASSVAPGLNYEQYF. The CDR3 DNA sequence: TGTGCCAGCAGCGTAGCGCCGGGACTTAACTACGAGCAGTACTTC.

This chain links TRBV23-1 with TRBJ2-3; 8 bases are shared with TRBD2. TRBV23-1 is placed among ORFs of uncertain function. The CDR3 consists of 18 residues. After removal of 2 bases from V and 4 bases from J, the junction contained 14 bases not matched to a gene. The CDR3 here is CASSQAPYWSGRADTQYF. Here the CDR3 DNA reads TGCGCCAGCAGTCAAGCACCTTATTGGAGCGGGAGAGCAGATACGCAGTATTTT.

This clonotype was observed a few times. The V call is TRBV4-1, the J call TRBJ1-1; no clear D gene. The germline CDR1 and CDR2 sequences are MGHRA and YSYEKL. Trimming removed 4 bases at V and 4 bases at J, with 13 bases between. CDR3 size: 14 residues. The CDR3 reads CASSLGPWSTEAFF. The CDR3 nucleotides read TGCGCCAGCAGCCTCGGACCGTGGAGCACTGAAGCTTTCTTT.

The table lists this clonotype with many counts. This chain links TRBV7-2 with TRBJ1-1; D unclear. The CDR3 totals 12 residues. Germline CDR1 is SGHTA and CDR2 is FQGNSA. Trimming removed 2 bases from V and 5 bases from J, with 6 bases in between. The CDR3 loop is CASSLRETEAFF. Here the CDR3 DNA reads TGTGCCAGCAGCTTACGCGAGACTGAAGCTTTCTTT.

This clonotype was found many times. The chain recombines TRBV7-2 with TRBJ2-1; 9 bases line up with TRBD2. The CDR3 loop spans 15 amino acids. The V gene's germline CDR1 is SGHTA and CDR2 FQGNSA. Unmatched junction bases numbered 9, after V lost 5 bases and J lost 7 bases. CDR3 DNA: TGTGCCAGCAGCCCCCCCGGACTAGCGAAAAATGAGCAGTTCTTC. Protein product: CASSPPGLAKNEQFF.

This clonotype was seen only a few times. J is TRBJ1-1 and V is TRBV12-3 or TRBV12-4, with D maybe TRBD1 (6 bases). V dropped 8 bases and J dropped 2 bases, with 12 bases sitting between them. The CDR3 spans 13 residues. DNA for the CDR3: TGTGCCAGCGCTGACAGGAGAAACACTGAAGCTTTCTTT. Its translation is CASADRRNTEAFF.

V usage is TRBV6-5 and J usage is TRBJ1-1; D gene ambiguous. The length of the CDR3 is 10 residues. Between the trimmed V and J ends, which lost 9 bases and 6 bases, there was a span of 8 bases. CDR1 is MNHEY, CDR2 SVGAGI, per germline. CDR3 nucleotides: TGTGCCAGGCTAGGGTCTGAAGCTTTCTTT. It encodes CARLGSEAFF.